This TCR beta chain appears in the sequencing data of a study of blood T cell repertoires in COVID-19. In regard to this clone: Distinct nucleotide sequences in the sample also encode this CDR3.

Germline CDR1 and CDR2: MNHEY and SMNVEV (reference sequence). Between the trimmed V and J ends, which lost 3 bases and 7 bases, there was a span of 10 bases. The CDR3 contains 13 residues. Generated by immunoSEQ multiplex PCR, the TCRdb table keeps only in-frame clones and is missing some. Among 200,000 to 300,000 clones, about nine tenths were seen once, and the ten largest hold 1% to 1.5%. V and J are TRBV27 and TRBJ1-5; tentatively, D is TRBD1 (5 bases). The specimen sequenced was PBMCs or T cells enriched from blood (not recorded which). The TCR was taken from a woman aged 40 to 50 with acute COVID-19. The CDR3 coding sequence is TGTGCCAGCAGTTTGCAGGGCAGACAGCCCCAGCATTTT. As protein: CASSLQGRQPQHF.